This T cell receptor beta chain was sequenced in a study of blood T cell repertoires in COVID-19. Measured with immunoSEQ multiplex PCR; TCRdb has only the in-frame clones, and not every one. Of a few hundred thousand clones detected, approximately 85% appear once; the ten largest clones hold approximately 0.7%. The sample taken for sequencing was peripheral blood. This clonotype was sampled from a human donor in a cohort sampled during active COVID-19.

The CDR3 is CASSSSGTGAHEQYF. DNA for the CDR3: TGCGCCAGCAGCTCCTCCGGGACAGGGGCCCACGAGCAGTACTTC. The V call is TRBV5-1, the J call TRBJ2-7, with TRBD1 matching over 10 bases. The germline CDR1 and CDR2 sequences are SGHRS and YFSETQ. This CDR3 spans 15 amino acids. The V gene end was trimmed by 3 bases and the J gene end by 5 bases; junction bases not matched to a gene: 8.